Sequencing of this TCR beta chain was carried out in a study of human T cells and chemical hapten exposure. TCRdb passed the RACE reads through MiXCR, listing each CDR3 protein once. This sample has 190,000 or so distinct CDR3 sequences, with 24% found just once. V was cut by 5 bases and J by 2 bases, with 15 bases left in between. Germline assignment: CDR1 KGHDR and CDR2 SFDVKD. The CDR3 is made up of 16 amino acids. Time point noted: patch test 3, about 24 weeks after DPC sensitization. The treatment is: therapeutic diphenylcyclopropenone sensitization with weekly scalp DPC. Sample: whole blood, taken in connection with sensitization to the hapten diphenylcyclopropenone (DPC). V and J are TRBV24-1 and TRBJ2-1; D remains unclear. The sequence was obtained from a woman aged 40 to 50 with alopecia areata. Some clones in this sample may be carry-over from other donors' samples. The chain's CDR3 is CATSAVAATTYNEQFF. The CDR3 DNA is TGTGCCACCAGTGCGGTCGCGGCGACCACCTACAATGAGCAGTTCTTC.